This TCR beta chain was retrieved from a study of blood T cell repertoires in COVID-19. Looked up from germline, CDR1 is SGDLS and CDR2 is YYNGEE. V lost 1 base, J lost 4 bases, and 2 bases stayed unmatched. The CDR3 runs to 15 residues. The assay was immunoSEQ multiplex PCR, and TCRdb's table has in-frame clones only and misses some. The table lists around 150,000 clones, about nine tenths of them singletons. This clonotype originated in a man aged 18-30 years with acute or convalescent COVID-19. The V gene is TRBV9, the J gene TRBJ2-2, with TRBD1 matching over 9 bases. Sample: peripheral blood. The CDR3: CASSVLTGGTGELFF. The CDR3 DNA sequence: TGTGCCAGCAGCGTACTGACAGGGGGCACCGGGGAGCTGTTTTTT.